The clone carrying this T cell receptor beta chain was detected many times. The TCR cDNA carried a universal primer site and UMIs from 5'RACE template switching. TCRdb fed the 5' RACE reads into MiXCR, producing one record per CDR3 protein. The sample lists approximately 32,000 distinct CDR3 sequences; around 6.7% were seen once. CDR3 length: 16 amino acids. V dropped 4 bases and J dropped 2 bases, with 16 bases sitting between them. In germline, CDR1 is LNHNV, CDR2 YYDKDF (reference sequence). These data originate in a study of T cells after yellow fever vaccination. Study findings and constraints: Of the clonotypes, a small share occurred in both CD4 and CD8 compartments.

The genes are TRBV15 and TRBJ2-3; D perhaps matches TRBD1 (6 bases). This TCR came from a man aged 18 to 29 who received the YFV17D yellow fever vaccine. The sample consisted of PBMCs, either bulk or a sorted T-cell subset (CD4+, CD8+, memory, or dextramer-sorted; not recorded which), taken on the day of the first yellow fever vaccination. The DNA of the CDR3 is TGTGCCACCAGCACGGCGCCGGGACACTACACAGATACGCAGTATTTT. Translation: CATSTAPGHYTDTQYF. The full variable domain, rest sourced from reference TRBV15 and TRBJ2-3, is DAMVIQNPRYQVTQFGKPVTLSCSQTLNHNVMYWYQQKSSQAPKLLFHYYDKDFNNEADTPDNFQSRRPNTSFCFLDIRSPGLGDTAMYLCATSTAPGHYTDTQYFGPGTRLTVL.